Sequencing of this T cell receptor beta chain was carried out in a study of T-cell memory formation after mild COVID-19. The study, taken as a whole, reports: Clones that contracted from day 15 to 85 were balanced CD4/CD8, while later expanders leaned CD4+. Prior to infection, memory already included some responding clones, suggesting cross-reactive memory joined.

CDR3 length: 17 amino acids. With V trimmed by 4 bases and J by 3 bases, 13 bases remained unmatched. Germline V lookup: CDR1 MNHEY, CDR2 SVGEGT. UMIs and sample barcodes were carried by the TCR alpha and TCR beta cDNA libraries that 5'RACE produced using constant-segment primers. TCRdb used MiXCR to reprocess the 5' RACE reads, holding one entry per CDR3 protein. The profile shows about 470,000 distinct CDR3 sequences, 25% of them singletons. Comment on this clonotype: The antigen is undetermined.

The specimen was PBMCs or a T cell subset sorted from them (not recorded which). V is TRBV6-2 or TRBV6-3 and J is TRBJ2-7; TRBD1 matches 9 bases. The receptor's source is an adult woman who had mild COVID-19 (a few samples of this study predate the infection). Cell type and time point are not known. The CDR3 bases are TGTGCCAGCAGTTCCCCCATTCCAGGGACAGGGAGCTACGAGCAGTACTTC. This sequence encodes CASSSPIPGTGSYEQYF.